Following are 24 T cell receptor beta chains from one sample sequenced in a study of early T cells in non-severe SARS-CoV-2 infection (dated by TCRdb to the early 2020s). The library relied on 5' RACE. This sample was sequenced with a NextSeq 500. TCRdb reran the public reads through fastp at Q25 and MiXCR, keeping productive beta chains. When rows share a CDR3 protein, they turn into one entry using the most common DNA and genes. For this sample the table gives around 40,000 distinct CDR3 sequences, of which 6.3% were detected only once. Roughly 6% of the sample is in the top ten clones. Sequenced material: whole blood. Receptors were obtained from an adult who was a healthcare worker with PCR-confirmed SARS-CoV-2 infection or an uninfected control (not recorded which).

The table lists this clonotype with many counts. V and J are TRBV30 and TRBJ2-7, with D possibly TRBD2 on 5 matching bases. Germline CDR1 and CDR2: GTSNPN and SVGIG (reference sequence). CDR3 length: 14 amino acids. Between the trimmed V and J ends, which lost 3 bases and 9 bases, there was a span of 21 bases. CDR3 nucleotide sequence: TGTGCCTGGAGCAGAGGCAGTTCCACGGGGTCGCAGTACTTC. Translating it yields CAWSRGSSTGSQYF.

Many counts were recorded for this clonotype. The DNA of the CDR3 is TGCGCCAGCAGCTCGACGACAGGGGGTAACTATGGCTACACCTTC. Translation: CASSSTTGGNYGYTF. The V and J genes are TRBV5-1 and TRBJ1-2; 9 bases map to TRBD1. With V trimmed by 3 bases and J by 1 base, 4 bases remained unmatched. The CDR3 loop spans 15 amino acids. Germline CDR1 is SGHRS and CDR2 is YFSETQ.

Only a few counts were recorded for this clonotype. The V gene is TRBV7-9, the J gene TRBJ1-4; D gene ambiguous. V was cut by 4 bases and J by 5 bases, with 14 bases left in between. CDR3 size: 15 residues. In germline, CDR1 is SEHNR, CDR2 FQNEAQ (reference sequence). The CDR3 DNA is TGTGCCAGCAGCTGGGTCAAGGGCTCAAATGAAAAACTGTTTTTT. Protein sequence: CASSWVKGSNEKLFF.

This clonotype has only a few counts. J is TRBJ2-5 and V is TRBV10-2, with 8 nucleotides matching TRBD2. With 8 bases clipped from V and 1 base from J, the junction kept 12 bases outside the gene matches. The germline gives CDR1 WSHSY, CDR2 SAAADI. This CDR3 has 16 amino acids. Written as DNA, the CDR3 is TGCGCCAGCCGCCGGACTAGCCTTACAACCCAAGAGACCCAGTACTTC. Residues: CASRRTSLTTQETQYF.

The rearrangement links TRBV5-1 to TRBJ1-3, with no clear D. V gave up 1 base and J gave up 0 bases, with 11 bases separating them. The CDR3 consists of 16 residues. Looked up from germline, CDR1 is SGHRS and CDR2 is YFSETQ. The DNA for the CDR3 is TGCGCCAGCAGCTTGAGGACGCCGGACTCTGGAAACACCATATATTTT. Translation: CASSLRTPDSGNTIYF.

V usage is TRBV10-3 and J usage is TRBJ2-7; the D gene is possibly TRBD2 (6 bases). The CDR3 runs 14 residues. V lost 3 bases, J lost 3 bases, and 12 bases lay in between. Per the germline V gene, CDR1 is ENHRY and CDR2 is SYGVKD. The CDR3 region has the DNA TGTGCCATCAGTGACCAGGGAGGCGGCTACGAGCAGTACTTC. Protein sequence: CAISDQGGGYEQYF.

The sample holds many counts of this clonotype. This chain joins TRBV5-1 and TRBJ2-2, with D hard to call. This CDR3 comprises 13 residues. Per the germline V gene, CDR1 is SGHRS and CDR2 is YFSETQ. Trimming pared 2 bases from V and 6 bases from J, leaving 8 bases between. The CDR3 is CASSLRTAGELFF. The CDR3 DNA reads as TGCGCCAGCAGCTTACGGACGGCCGGGGAGCTGTTTTTT.

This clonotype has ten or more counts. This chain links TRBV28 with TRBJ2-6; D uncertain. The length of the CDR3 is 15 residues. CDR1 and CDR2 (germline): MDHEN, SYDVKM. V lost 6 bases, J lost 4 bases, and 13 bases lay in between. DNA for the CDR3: TGTGCCAGCAGCAACCCAGGAGCCGGGGCCAACGTCCTGACTTTC. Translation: CASSNPGAGANVLTF.

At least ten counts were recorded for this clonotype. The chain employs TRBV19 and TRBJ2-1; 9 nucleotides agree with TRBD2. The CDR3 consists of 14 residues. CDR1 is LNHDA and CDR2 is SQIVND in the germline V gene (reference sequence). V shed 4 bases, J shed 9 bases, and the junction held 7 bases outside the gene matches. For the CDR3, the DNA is TGTGCCAGTAGTAGCGGGAGGGCCATGAGTGAGCAGTTCTTC. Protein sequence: CASSSGRAMSEQFF.

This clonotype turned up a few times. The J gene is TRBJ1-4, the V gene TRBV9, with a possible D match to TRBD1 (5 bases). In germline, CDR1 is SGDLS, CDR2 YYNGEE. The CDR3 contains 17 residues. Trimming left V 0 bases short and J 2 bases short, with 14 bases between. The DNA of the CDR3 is TGTGCCAGCAGCGTAGACCCCAGGGCGGACACTAATGAAAAACTGTTTTTT. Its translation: CASSVDPRADTNEKLFF.

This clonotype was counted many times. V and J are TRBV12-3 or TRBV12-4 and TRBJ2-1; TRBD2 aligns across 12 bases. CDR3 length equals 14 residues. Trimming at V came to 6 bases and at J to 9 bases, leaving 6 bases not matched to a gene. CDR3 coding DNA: TGTGCCAGCAGGCCGACTAGCGGGAGTCCTGAGCAGTTCTTC. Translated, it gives CASRPTSGSPEQFF.

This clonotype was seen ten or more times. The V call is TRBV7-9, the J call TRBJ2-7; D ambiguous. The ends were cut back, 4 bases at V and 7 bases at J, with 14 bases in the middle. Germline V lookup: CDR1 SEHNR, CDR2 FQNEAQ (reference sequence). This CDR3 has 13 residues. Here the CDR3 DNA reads TGTGCCAGCAGCTCAACCGGTGCGCGGGAGCAGTACTTC. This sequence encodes CASSSTGAREQYF.

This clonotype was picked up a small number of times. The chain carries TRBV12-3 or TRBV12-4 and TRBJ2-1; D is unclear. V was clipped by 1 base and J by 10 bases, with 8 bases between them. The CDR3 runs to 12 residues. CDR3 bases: TGTGCCAGCAGTTTAGGATTGCCAGAGCAGTTCTTC. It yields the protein CASSLGLPEQFF.

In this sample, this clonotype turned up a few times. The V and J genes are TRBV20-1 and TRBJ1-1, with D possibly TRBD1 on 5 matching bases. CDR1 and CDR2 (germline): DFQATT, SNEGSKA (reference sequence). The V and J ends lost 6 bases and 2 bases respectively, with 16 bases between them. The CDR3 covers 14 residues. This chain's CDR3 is CSAIGHRTNTEAFF. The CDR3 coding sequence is TGCAGTGCAATAGGGCACAGGACTAACACTGAAGCTTTCTTT.

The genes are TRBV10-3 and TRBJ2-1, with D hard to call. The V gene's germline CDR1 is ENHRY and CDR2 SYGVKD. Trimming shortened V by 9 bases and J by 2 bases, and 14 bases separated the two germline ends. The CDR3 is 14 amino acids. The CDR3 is CAISLTSPYNEQFF. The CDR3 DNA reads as TGTGCCATTAGTCTTACCTCTCCCTACAATGAGCAGTTCTTC.

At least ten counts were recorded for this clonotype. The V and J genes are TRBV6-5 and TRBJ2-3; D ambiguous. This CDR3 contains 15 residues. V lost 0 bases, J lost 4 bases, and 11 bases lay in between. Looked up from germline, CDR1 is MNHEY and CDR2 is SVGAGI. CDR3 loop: CASSYSIKSADTQYF. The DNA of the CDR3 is TGTGCCAGCAGTTACTCGATTAAAAGCGCAGATACGCAGTATTTT.

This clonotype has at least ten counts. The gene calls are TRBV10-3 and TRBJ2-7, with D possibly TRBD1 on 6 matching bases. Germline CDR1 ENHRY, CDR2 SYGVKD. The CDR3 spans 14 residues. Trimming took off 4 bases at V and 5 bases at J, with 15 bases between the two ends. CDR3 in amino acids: CAISVRQEMNEQYF. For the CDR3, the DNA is TGTGCCATCAGTGTGAGACAGGAGATGAACGAGCAGTACTTC.

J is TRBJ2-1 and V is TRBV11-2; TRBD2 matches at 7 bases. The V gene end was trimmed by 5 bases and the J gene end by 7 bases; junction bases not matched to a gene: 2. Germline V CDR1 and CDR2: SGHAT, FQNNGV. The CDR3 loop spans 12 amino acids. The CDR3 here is CASSLAVNEQFF. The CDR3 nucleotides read TGTGCCAGCAGCCTAGCGGTGAATGAGCAGTTCTTC.

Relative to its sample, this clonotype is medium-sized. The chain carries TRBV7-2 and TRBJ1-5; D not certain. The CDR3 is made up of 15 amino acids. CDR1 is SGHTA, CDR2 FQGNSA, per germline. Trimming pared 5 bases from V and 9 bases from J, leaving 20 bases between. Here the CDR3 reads CASSPSGRARGPQHF. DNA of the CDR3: TGTGCCAGCAGCCCGAGCGGGCGAGCCCGTGGGCCCCAGCATTTT.

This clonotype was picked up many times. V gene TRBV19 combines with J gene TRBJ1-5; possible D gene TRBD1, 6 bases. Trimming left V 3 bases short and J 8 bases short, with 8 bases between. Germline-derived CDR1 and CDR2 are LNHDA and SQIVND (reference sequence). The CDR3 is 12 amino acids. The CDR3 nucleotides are TGTGCCAGTAGTATCAGGGGAGAGCCCCAGCATTTT. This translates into CASSIRGEPQHF.

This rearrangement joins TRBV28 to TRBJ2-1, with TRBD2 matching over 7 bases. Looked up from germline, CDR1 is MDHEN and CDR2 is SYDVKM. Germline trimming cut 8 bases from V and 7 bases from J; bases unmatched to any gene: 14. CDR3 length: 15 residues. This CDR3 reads CASGRRAGVRNEQFF. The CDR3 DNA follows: TGTGCCAGCGGGCGAAGGGCGGGAGTGAGGAATGAGCAGTTCTTC.

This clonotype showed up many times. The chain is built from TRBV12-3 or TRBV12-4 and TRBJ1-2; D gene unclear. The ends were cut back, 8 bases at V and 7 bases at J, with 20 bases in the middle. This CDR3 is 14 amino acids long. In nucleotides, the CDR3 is TGTGCCAGCGCGCCAAGTGAGATATCGATTGGCTACACCTTC. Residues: CASAPSEISIGYTF.

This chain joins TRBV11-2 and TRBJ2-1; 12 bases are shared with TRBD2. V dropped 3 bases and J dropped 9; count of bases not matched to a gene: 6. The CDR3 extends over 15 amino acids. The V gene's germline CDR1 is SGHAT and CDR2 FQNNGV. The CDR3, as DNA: TGTGCCAGCAGCTTGGCTAGCGGGAGGGCCGGTGAGCAGTTCTTC. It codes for CASSLASGRAGEQFF.

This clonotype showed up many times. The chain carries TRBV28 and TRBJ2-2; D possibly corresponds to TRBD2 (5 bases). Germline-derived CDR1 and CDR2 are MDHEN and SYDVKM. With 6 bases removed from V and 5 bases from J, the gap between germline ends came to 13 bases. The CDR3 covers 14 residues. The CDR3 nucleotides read TGTGCCAGCAGGACGGGAAGAAGGACCGGGGAGCTGTTTTTT. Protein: CASRTGRRTGELFF.